These 9 T cell receptor beta chains came from one sample sequenced in a study of cytomegalovirus exposure and HLA in healthy donors. PCR amplification relied on 60 Vbeta primers (plus 13 Jbeta primers). TCRdb keeps only in-frame clones here, not all; method: immunoSEQ multiplex PCR. The sample holds over 120,000 clones, roughly 71% seen once. Source material: PBMCs. All receptors come from a man aged 25-40 years in good health and CMV-seronegative.

The V gene is TRBV7-3, the J gene TRBJ1-2; a possible D gene is TRBD1 (6 bases). Germline V gene data show CDR1 as SGHTA and CDR2 as FQGTGA. CDR3 length equals 14 residues. The V gene lost 2 bases and the J gene lost 5 bases, with 12 bases spanning the gap. The CDR3 region is CASSLEGRGYGYTF. The DNA for the CDR3 is TGTGCCAGCAGCTTAGAGGGCAGGGGTTATGGCTACACCTTC.

This chain uses TRBV15 with TRBJ2-3, with unresolved D. Germline loops: CDR1 LNHNV, CDR2 YYDKDF (reference sequence). V was clipped by 4 bases and J by 8 bases, with 10 bases between them. This CDR3 contains 12 residues. The CDR3 DNA follows: TGTGCCACCAGCACAGTAGCCGGTACGCAGTATTTT. This encodes CATSTVAGTQYF.

The J gene is TRBJ2-1, the V gene TRBV10-3, with D possibly TRBD1 on 6 matching bases. Trimming took off 7 bases at V and 7 bases at J, with 17 bases between the two ends. This CDR3 contains 14 residues. Germline CDR1 reads ENHRY; CDR2 reads SYGVKD. DNA for the CDR3: TGTGCCATCAAGGCAGGGGTCAATATGAATGAGCAGTTCTTC. Translation gives CAIKAGVNMNEQFF.

The rearrangement uses TRBV10-1 and TRBJ2-5; 14 bases are a match to TRBD2. The DNA end is a closer match to TRBJ2-7, so the J assignment may be wrong. Looked up from germline, CDR1 is WNHNN and CDR2 is SYGVQD (reference sequence). The CDR3 covers 15 residues. Written as DNA, the CDR3 is TGCGCCAGCAGCGGGACTAGCGGGAGTAGGAGCGAGCAGTACTTC. Its translation: CASSGTSGSRSEQYF.

J is TRBJ2-1 and V is TRBV5-3; 9 nucleotides agree with TRBD2. TRBV5-3 is placed among ORFs of uncertain function. The CDR3 runs 16 residues. The V segment lost 1 base and the J segment 8 bases; nucleotides outside the gene matches: 10. The CDR3 is CARSLIRSREGDEQFF. DNA for the CDR3: TGTGCCAGAAGCTTGATCCGGTCGCGGGAGGGGGATGAGCAGTTCTTC.

The CDR3 loop is CASSFADRNTGELFF. Here the CDR3 DNA reads TGCGCCAGCAGCTTTGCGGACAGAAACACCGGGGAGCTGTTTTTT. This sequence joins TRBV5-1 and TRBJ2-2, with a weak D call TRBD1 (6 bases). Germline CDR1 is SGHRS and CDR2 is YFSETQ. CDR3 length: 15 residues. Trimming shortened V by 2 bases and J by 2 bases, and 10 bases separated the two germline ends.

The table lists this clone with a few counts. This chain uses TRBV7-8 with TRBJ2-7; no reliable D call. Germline V gives CDR1 SGHVS, CDR2 FQNEAQ. The CDR3 sequence is 14 residues long. V was shortened by 2 bases and J by 6 bases, with 14 bases between the two germline ends. As DNA, the CDR3 is TGTGCCAGCAGCTTATCCGGCAGCGTGGCCGAGCAGTACTTC. Its translation: CASSLSGSVAEQYF.

The chain couples TRBV5-1 to TRBJ2-1, with 7 bases identical to TRBD2. Trimming took 4 bases from V and 7 from J; bases not matched to a gene: 5. The CDR3 has 13 amino acids. In germline, CDR1 is SGHRS, CDR2 YFSETQ. The CDR3 loop is CASSEPGGNEQFF. The CDR3 DNA reads TGCGCCAGCAGCGAGCCGGGGGGAAATGAGCAGTTCTTC.

V and J are TRBV28 and TRBJ1-2, with a weak D call TRBD1 (6 bases). The CDR3 is made up of 13 amino acids. Germline values: CDR1 MDHEN, CDR2 SYDVKM. Trimming shortened V by 6 bases and J by 0 bases, and 8 bases separated the two germline ends. CDR3 loop: CASRRDTNYGYTF. The CDR3, as DNA: TGTGCCAGCAGAAGGGACACTAACTATGGCTACACCTTC.